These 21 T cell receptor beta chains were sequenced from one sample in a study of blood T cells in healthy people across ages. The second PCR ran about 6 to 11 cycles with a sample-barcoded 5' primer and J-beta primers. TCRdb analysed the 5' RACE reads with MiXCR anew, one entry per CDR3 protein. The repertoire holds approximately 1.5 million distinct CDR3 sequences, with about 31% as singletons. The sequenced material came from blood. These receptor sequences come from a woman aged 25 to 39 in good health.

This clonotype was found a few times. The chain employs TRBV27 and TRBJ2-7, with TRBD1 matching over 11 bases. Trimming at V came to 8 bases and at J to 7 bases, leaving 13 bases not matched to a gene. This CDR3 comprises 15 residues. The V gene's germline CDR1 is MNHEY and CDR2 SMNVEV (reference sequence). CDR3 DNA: TGTGCCAGCGGACCCGGGACAGGGGGATACAATGAGCAGTACTTC. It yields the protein CASGPGTGGYNEQYF.

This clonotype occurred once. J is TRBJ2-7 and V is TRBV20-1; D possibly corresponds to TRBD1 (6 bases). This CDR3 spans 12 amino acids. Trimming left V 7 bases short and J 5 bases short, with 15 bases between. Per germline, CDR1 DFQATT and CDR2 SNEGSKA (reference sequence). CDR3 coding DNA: TGCAGTGGACATCCACAGGGCCACGAGCAGTACTTC. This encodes CSGHPQGHEQYF.

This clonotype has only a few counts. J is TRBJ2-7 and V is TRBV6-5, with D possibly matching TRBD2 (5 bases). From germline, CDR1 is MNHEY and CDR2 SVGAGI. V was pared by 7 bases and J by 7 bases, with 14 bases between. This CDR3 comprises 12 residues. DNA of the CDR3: TGTGCCAGCACTGCCACTTCGGGAGAGCAGTACTTC. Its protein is CASTATSGEQYF.

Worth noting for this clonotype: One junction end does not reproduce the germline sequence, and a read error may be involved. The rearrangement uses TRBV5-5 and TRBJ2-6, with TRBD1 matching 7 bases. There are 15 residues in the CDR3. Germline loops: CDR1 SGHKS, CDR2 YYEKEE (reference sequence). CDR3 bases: TGTGCCAGCGGCTTCGACAGGGCTGGGGCCAACGTCCTGACTTTC. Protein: CASGFDRAGANVLTF. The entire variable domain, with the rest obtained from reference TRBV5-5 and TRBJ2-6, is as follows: DAGVTQSPTHLIKTRGQQVTLRCSPISGHKSVSWYQQVLGQGPQFIFQYYEKEERGRGNFPDRFSARQFPNYSSELNVNALLLGDSALYLCASGFDRAGANVLTFGAGSRLTVL.

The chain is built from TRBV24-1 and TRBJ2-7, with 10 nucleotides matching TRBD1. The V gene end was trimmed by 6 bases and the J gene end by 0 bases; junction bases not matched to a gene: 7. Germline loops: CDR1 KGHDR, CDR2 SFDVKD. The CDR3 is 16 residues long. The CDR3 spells CATSPGTGAISYEQYF. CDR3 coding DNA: TGTGCCACCAGTCCCGGGACAGGGGCTATCTCCTACGAGCAGTACTTC.

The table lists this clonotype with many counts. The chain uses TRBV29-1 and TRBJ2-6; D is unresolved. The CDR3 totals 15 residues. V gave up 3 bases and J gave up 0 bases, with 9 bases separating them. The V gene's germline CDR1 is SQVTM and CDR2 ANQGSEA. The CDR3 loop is CSVEGLPSGANVLTF. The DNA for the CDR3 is TGCAGCGTTGAGGGCCTACCCTCTGGGGCCAACGTCCTGACTTTC.

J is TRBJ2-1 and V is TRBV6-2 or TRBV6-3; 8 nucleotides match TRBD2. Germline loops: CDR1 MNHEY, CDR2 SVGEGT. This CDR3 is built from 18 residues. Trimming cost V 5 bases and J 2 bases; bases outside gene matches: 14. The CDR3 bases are TGTGCCAGCAGTCCGGGACTAGTGGGAGTTAGGACCTACAATGAGCAGTTCTTC. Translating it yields CASSPGLVGVRTYNEQFF.

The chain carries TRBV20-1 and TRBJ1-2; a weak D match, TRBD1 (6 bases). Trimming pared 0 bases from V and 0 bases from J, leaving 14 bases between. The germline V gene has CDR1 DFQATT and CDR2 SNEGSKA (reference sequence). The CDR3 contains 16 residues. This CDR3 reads CSARDPNRAANYGYTF. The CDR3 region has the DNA TGCAGTGCTAGAGATCCTAACAGGGCCGCTAACTATGGCTACACCTTC.

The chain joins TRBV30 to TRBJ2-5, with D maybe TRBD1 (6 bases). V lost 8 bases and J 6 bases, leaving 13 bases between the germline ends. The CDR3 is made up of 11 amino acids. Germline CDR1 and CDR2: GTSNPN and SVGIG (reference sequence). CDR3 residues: CAALGGKTQYF. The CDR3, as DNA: TGTGCCGCCCTAGGGGGTAAGACCCAGTACTTC.

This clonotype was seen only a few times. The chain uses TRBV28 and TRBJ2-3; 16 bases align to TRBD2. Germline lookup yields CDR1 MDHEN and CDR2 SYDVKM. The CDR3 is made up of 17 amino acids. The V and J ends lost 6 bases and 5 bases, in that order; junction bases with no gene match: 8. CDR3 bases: TGTGCCAGCAGCTCCCCGGGACTAGCGGGAGGGGGAGATACGCAGTATTTT. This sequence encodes CASSSPGLAGGGDTQYF.

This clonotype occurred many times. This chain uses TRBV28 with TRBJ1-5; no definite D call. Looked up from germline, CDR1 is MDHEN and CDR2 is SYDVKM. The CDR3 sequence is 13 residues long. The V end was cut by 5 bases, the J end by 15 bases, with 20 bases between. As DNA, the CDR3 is TGTGCCAGCAGTACCCCCCGGTCCTTAAGATGGCATTTT. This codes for CASSTPRSLRWHF.

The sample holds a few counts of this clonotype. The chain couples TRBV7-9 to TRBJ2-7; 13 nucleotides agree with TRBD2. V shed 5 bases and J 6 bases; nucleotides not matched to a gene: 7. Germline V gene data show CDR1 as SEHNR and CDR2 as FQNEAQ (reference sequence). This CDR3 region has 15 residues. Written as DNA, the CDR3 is TGTGCCAGCAGCAGAACTAGCGGGAGGGGGAGCGAGCAGTACTTC. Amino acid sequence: CASSRTSGRGSEQYF.

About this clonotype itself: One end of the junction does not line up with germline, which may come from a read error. CDR3 sequence: CVSSFLAGAYEQYF. CDR3 bases: TGTGTCAGCAGTTTCCTAGCGGGAGCCTACGAGCAGTACTTC. The chain has TRBV27 and TRBJ2-7, with TRBD2 identical over 10 bases. Germline V gives CDR1 MNHEY, CDR2 SMNVEV (reference sequence). The CDR3 totals 14 residues.

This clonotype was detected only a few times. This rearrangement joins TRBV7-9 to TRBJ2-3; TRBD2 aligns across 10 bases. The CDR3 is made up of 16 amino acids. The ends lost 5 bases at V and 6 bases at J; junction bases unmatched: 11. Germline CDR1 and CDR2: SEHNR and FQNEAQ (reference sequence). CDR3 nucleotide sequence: TGTGCCAGCAGCGGACAGCCGGGACTAGCGTCGGATACGCAGTATTTT. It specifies CASSGQPGLASDTQYF. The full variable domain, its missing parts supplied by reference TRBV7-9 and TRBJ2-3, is DTGVSQNPRHKITKRGQNVTFRCDPISEHNRLYWYRQTLGQGPEFLTYFQNEAQLEKSRLLSDRFSAERPKGSFSTLEIQRTEQGDSAMYLCASSGQPGLASDTQYFGPGTRLTVL.

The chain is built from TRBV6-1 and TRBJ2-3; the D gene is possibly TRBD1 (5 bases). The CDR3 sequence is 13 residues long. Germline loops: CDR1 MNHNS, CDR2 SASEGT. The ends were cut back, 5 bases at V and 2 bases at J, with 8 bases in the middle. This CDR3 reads CASSQGFTDTQYF. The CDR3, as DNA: TGTGCCAGCAGTCAGGGTTTCACAGATACGCAGTATTTT.

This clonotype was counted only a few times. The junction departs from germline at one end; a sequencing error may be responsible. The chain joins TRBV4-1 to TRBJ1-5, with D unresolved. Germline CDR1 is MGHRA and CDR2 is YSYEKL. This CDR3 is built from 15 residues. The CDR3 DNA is TGCGCCAACAGCCAAGACGATTTAAACGGACAGCCCCAGCATTTT. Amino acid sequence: CANSQDDLNGQPQHF.

The CDR3 sequence: CSATSWGRAKDTQYF. The CDR3 DNA sequence: TGCAGTGCCACTTCGTGGGGTCGCGCTAAAGATACGCAGTATTTT. The chain has TRBV20-1 and TRBJ2-3; no firm D call. The CDR3 contains 15 residues. V lost 6 bases and J lost 5, with 21 bases in between. Germline values: CDR1 DFQATT, CDR2 SNEGSKA (reference sequence).

The CDR3 nucleotides are TGTGCCAGCGAGCGGGAATACAATGAGCAGTTCTTC. It yields the protein CASEREYNEQFF. J is TRBJ2-1 and V is TRBV7-9; TRBD2 matches at 7 bases. The germline V gene encodes CDR1 SEHNR and CDR2 FQNEAQ (reference sequence). Trimming cost V 8 bases and J 4 bases; bases outside gene matches: 2. The CDR3 consists of 12 residues. The full variable domain, in which reference TRBV7-9 and TRBJ2-1 provide the parts outside the CDR3, is DTGVSQNPRHKITKRGQNVTFRCDPISEHNRLYWYRQTLGQGPEFLTYFQNEAQLEKSRLLSDRFSAERPKGSFSTLEIQRTEQGDSAMYLCASEREYNEQFFGPGTRLTVL.

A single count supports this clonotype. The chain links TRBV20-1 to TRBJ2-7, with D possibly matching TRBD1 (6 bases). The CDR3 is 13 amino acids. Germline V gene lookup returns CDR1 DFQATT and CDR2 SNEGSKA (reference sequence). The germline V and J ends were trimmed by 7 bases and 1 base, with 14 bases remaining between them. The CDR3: CSVIQGRSYEQYF. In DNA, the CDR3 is TGCAGTGTAATACAGGGTAGGTCCTACGAGCAGTACTTC.

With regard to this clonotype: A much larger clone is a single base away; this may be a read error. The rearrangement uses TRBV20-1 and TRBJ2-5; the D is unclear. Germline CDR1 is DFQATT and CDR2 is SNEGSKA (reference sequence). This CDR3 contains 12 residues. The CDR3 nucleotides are TGCAGTGCTAGCTTCTCAGAGGAGACCCGGTACTTC. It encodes CSASFSEETRYF.

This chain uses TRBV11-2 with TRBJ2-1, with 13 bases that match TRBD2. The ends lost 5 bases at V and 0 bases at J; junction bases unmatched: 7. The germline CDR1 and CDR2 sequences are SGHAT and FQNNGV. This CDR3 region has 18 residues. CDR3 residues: CASSRTSGSQLSYNEQFF. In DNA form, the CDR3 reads TGTGCCAGCAGCCGGACTAGCGGGAGCCAGCTCTCCTACAATGAGCAGTTCTTC.